Following are 30 T cell receptor beta chains from one sample sequenced in a study of cytomegalovirus exposure and HLA in healthy donors. A multiplex PCR was run with 60 Vbeta primers and 13 Jbeta primers. Here immunoSEQ multiplex PCR was the method, and the copy in TCRdb shows in-frame clones only, minus some. The table has about 190,000 clones, roughly 13% seen once. Sequencing was performed on PBMCs. These receptors originate from a man over 45 in good health and CMV-seropositive.

This chain connects TRBV6-5 to TRBJ1-5; D might be TRBD1 (5 bases). Trimming took 7 bases from V and 3 from J, leaving 13 bases between them. Per the germline V gene, CDR1 is MNHEY and CDR2 is SVGAGI. This CDR3 comprises 14 residues. The DNA of the CDR3 is TGTGCCAGCAAGGGGCACTTAGACAATCAGCCCCAGCATTTT. Its protein is CASKGHLDNQPQHF.

Remarks on this clone: Sequence at one end of the junction differs from germline and may be a read error. The CDR3 coding sequence is TGTGCCAGCTCATCACCGGGACAGGGAAGTATATCACCCCTCCACTTT. Encoded protein: CASSSPGQGSISPLHF. The rearrangement joins TRBV18 to TRBJ1-6; 9 bases are a match to TRBD1. Germline CDR1 reads KGHSH; CDR2 reads LQKENI. The length of the CDR3 is 16 residues.

This clone was seen more than once but under ten times. This CDR3 reads CASSAPGGNSPLHF. CDR3 nucleotides: TGTGCCAGCAGTGCCCCTGGGGGGAATTCACCCCTCCACTTT. V gene TRBV25-1 combines with J gene TRBJ1-6; a weak D match, TRBD1 (5 bases). V was shortened by 4 bases and J by 7 bases, with 11 bases between the two germline ends. CDR1 and CDR2 from the germline V gene are MGHDK and SYGVNS. The CDR3 sequence is 14 residues long.

Only a few counts were recorded for this clone. This chain connects TRBV7-2 to TRBJ1-3; D unresolved. The V end was cut by 5 bases, the J end by 4 bases, with 9 bases between. Germline V gene lookup returns CDR1 SGHTA and CDR2 FQGNSA. The CDR3 is 13 amino acids. CDR3 nucleotide sequence: TGTGCCAGCAGCCGACTGATCGGAAACACCATATATTTT. Residues: CASSRLIGNTIYF.

In this sample, this clone turned up a few times. The rearrangement uses TRBV6-1 and TRBJ2-1, with TRBD1 identical over 8 bases. Germline assignment: CDR1 MNHNS and CDR2 SASEGT. The CDR3 contains 16 residues. V was pared by 3 bases and J by 1 base, with 5 bases of the junction left unmatched. The CDR3 DNA sequence: TGTGCCAGCAGTGATTTCCGGGACAGGTCCTACAATGAGCAGTTCTTC. Translation: CASSDFRDRSYNEQFF.

The chain is built from TRBV2 and TRBJ2-5; no reliable D call. The CDR3 is made up of 14 amino acids. Trimming removed 4 bases at V and 2 bases at J, with 11 bases between. Germline CDR1 SNHLY, CDR2 FYNNEI. CDR3 protein: CASSGMAGQETQYF. CDR3 DNA: TGTGCCAGCAGTGGTATGGCCGGGCAAGAGACCCAGTACTTC.

In its sample, this clone was seen a few times. The J gene is TRBJ2-7, the V gene TRBV11-3; D may be TRBD2 (5 bases). The V end was cut by 5 bases, the J end by 2 bases, with 13 bases between. Germline CDR1 and CDR2: SGHNT and YENEEA. The CDR3 runs 14 residues. CDR3 region: CASSKRTGTYEQYV. The CDR3 DNA sequence: TGTGCCAGCAGCAAGCGGACGGGCACCTACGAGCAGTACGTC.

This clone was detected a few times. CDR3 bases: TGTGCCACCAGCCTACAGGCCTACAATGAGCAGTTCTTC. Its protein is CATSLQAYNEQFF. V usage is TRBV15 and J usage is TRBJ2-1; tentative D call: TRBD1 (5 bases). CDR3 size: 13 residues. V lost 5 bases, J lost 2 bases, and 7 bases lay in between. Germline CDR1 reads LNHNV; CDR2 reads YYDKDF (reference sequence).

This chain uses TRBV7-9 with TRBJ1-4; no firm D call. The germline V gene has CDR1 SEHNR and CDR2 FQNEAQ (reference sequence). Trimming removed 4 bases from V and 5 bases from J, with 14 bases in between. The CDR3 covers 15 residues. CDR3 DNA sequence: TGTGCCAGCAGCTATCATGGGAGGGCGAATGAAAAACTGTTTTTT. Translated: CASSYHGRANEKLFF. Complete variable domain (other parts from reference TRBV7-9 and TRBJ1-4): DTGVSQNPRHKITKRGQNVTFRCDPISEHNRLYWYRQTLGQGPEFLTYFQNEAQLEKSRLLSDRFSAERPKGSFSTLEIQRTEQGDSAMYLCASSYHGRANEKLFFGSGTQLSVL.

This clone was counted only a few times. This chain connects TRBV6-1 to TRBJ1-1; weak D call: TRBD1 (6 bases). V gave up 7 bases and J gave up 1 base, with 10 bases separating them. This CDR3 has 13 residues. Germline V lookup: CDR1 MNHNS, CDR2 SASEGT. The CDR3: CASIRRGNTEAFF. The CDR3 DNA sequence: TGTGCCAGCATTCGCAGGGGGAACACTGAAGCTTTCTTT.

This clone was seen only a few times. The chain recombines TRBV9 with TRBJ1-6, with 7 bases matching TRBD1. The J segment lost 5 bases and the V segment lost 4 bases, leaving 6 bases of the junction unmatched. The CDR3 is 15 amino acids. Per the germline V gene, CDR1 is SGDLS and CDR2 is YYNGEE. CDR3 DNA sequence: TGTGCCAGCAGCACCGGGACAGCAAATAATTCACCCCTCCACTTT. Translating gives CASSTGTANNSPLHF.

This clone was detected a few times. The CDR3 coding sequence is TGTGCCAGCACCTGGGGGACAGGGCCCTACGAGCAGTACTTC. Translated: CASTWGTGPYEQYF. The rearrangement links TRBV2 to TRBJ2-7, with 9 bases that match TRBD1. The germline gives CDR1 SNHLY, CDR2 FYNNEI. The CDR3 has 14 residues. V was pared by 7 bases and J by 2 bases, with 6 bases of the junction left unmatched.

The rearrangement joins TRBV5-1 to TRBJ1-1; 8 nucleotides align to TRBD1. The CDR3 consists of 16 residues. Germline loops: CDR1 SGHRS, CDR2 YFSETQ. V lost 1 base to trimming and J lost 5 bases; unmatched junction nucleotides: 10. The CDR3 here is CASSLLISGGSTEAFF. The CDR3 bases are TGCGCCAGCAGCTTGCTCATTTCAGGGGGCTCTACTGAAGCTTTCTTT.

V usage is TRBV9 and J usage is TRBJ2-5, with TRBD2 matching over 7 bases. Germline V gives CDR1 SGDLS, CDR2 YYNGEE. The CDR3 consists of 15 residues. Trimming took 2 bases from V and 4 from J; bases not matched to a gene: 8. The chain's CDR3 is CASSVNAGEGETQYF. For the CDR3, the DNA is TGTGCCAGCAGCGTCAACGCGGGGGAGGGAGAGACCCAGTACTTC.

This clone was picked up a small number of times. V and J are TRBV5-6 and TRBJ1-2, with a tentative D call TRBD1 (5 bases). The V end was cut by 2 bases, the J end by 1 base, with 15 bases between. Germline V gene data show CDR1 as SGHDT and CDR2 as YYEEEE. The CDR3 spans 16 residues. In DNA, the CDR3 is TGTGCCAGCAGCTTACCGACAGCCAACCGTAACTATGGCTACACCTTC. Amino acids: CASSLPTANRNYGYTF.

The V and J genes are TRBV27 and TRBJ2-2; unclear D gene. The CDR3 totals 15 residues. Trimming cost V 5 bases and J 7 bases, with 17 bases left between them. The germline V gene encodes CDR1 MNHEY and CDR2 SMNVEV (reference sequence). As DNA, the CDR3 is TGTGCCAGCAGTAACTTTTACCCCGGTTTCGGGGAGCTGTTTTTT. Protein product: CASSNFYPGFGELFF.

In its sample, this clone was seen a few times. V is TRBV18 and J is TRBJ1-5; 10 positions agree with TRBD1. Trimming took 1 base from V and 2 from J; bases not matched to a gene: 5. The CDR3 covers 17 residues. CDR1 is KGHSH, CDR2 LQKENI, per germline. CDR3 sequence (DNA): TGTGCCAGCTCACCACAACCGGGACAGGGGCGCAATCAGCCCCAGCATTTT. It is translated as CASSPQPGQGRNQPQHF.

This clone turned up a few times. The V gene is TRBV7-9, the J gene TRBJ2-3, with a possible D match to TRBD2 (7 bases). Germline assignment: CDR1 SEHNR and CDR2 FQNEAQ (reference sequence). V shed 0 bases and J shed 5 bases, with 12 bases lying between them. The length of the CDR3 is 15 residues. The CDR3 loop is CASSLAGGPQDTQYF. DNA for the CDR3: TGTGCCAGCAGCTTAGCGGGGGGGCCGCAAGATACGCAGTATTTT.

This clone appeared a few times. V usage is TRBV9 and J usage is TRBJ2-3, with D possibly being TRBD2 (6 bases). Trimming removed 0 bases at V and 1 base at J, with 9 bases between. Looked up from germline, CDR1 is SGDLS and CDR2 is YYNGEE. This CDR3 contains 15 residues. CDR3 in amino acids: CASSVDRGGTDTQYF. Here the CDR3 DNA reads TGTGCCAGCAGCGTAGATCGCGGGGGCACAGATACGCAGTATTTT.

The V gene is TRBV5-1, the J gene TRBJ2-6, with 10 bases matching TRBD1. The V gene's germline CDR1 is SGHRS and CDR2 YFSETQ. V gave up 0 bases and J gave up 4 bases; unmatched junction bases: 7. The CDR3 length is 18 residues. The CDR3 region is CASSLGPGTGAGANVLTF. In nucleotides, the CDR3 is TGCGCCAGCAGCTTGGGTCCCGGGACAGGGGCCGGGGCCAACGTCCTGACTTTC. Full variable domain (outside the CDR3, taken from reference TRBV5-1 and TRBJ2-6): KAGVTQTPRYLIKTRGQQVTLSCSPISGHRSVSWYQQTPGQGLQFLFEYFSETQRNKGNFPGRFSGRQFSNSRSEMNVSTLELGDSALYLCASSLGPGTGAGANVLTFGAGSRLTVL.

There are a few counts of this clone. Other DNA sequences from this sample encode an identical CDR3 as well. The chain links TRBV7-9 to TRBJ1-6; D might be TRBD1 (5 bases). CDR1 and CDR2 from the germline V gene are SEHNR and FQNEAQ (reference sequence). This CDR3 has 15 residues. Trimming left V 1 base short and J 5 bases short, with 9 bases between. CDR3 in amino acids: CASSLGSRDNSPLHF. CDR3 in DNA: TGTGCCAGCAGCTTAGGGTCCAGGGATAATTCACCCCTCCACTTT. The full variable domain, its missing parts supplied by reference TRBV7-9 and TRBJ1-6, is DTGVSQNPRHKITKRGQNVTFRCDPISEHNRLYWYRQTLGQGPEFLTYFQNEAQLEKSRLLSDRFSAERPKGSFSTLEIQRTEQGDSAMYLCASSLGSRDNSPLHFGNGTRLTVT.

J is TRBJ2-5 and V is TRBV27, with 7 positions matching TRBD1. Germline V gene sequence: CDR1 MNHEY, CDR2 SMNVEV (reference sequence). V was pared by 6 bases and J by 1 base, with 8 bases of the junction left unmatched. The CDR3 is 15 residues long. Here the CDR3 reads CASSMDRRTQETQYF. DNA of the CDR3: TGTGCCAGCAGCATGGACAGGAGGACCCAAGAGACCCAGTACTTC.

This rearrangement joins TRBV6-4 to TRBJ1-1; 9 bases are shared with TRBD1. This CDR3 is 17 amino acids long. Germline assignment: CDR1 MRHNA and CDR2 SNTAGT. The trim removed 5 bases at V and 1 base at J, leaving 11 bases unmatched. In DNA, the CDR3 is TGTGCCAGCAGTTCCAGGGACAGGGCGGGGGGGAACACTGAAGCTTTCTTT. Translated: CASSSRDRAGGNTEAFF.

The CDR3 DNA sequence: TGCGCCAGCAGCTTGGTACAGGGGGCGAATGAGCAGTTCTTC. It encodes CASSLVQGANEQFF. This chain joins TRBV5-1 and TRBJ2-1; 9 bases are shared with TRBD1. Germline assignment: CDR1 SGHRS and CDR2 YFSETQ. The CDR3 extends over 14 amino acids. J lost 7 bases, V lost 0 bases, and 2 bases had no gene match. Filled out from reference TRBV5-1 and TRBJ2-1, the complete variable domain reads KAGVTQTPRYLIKTRGQQVTLSCSPISGHRSVSWYQQTPGQGLQFLFEYFSETQRNKGNFPGRFSGRQFSNSRSEMNVSTLELGDSALYLCASSLVQGANEQFFGPGTRLTVL.

This clone was seen a handful of times. V and J are TRBV4-3 and TRBJ2-2; D is perhaps TRBD2 (7 bases). The CDR3 has 17 amino acids. Germline-derived CDR1 and CDR2 are LGHNA and YSLEER. V was shortened by 4 bases and J by 10 bases, with 25 bases between the two germline ends. CDR3 bases: TGCGCCAGCAGCCCTCAGGGCGCGGGGGCCAGGATAGAGGAGCTGTTTTTT. It yields the protein CASSPQGAGARIEELFF.

The DNA of the CDR3 is TGTGCCAGCAACGAGAGGTCCTACGAGCAGTACGTC. This sequence encodes CASNERSYEQYV. The chain links TRBV6-1 to TRBJ2-7; D remains ambiguous. The germline gives CDR1 MNHNS, CDR2 SASEGT. The CDR3 covers 12 residues. The ends were cut back, 7 bases at V and 1 base at J, with 8 bases in the middle.

This clone was picked up a small number of times. The gene calls are TRBV7-2 and TRBJ2-7; D is uncertain. CDR3 size: 12 residues. In germline, CDR1 is SGHTA, CDR2 FQGNSA. V was pared by 3 bases and J by 10 bases, with 13 bases between. Written as DNA, the CDR3 is TGTGCCAGCAGCTTGGTCGAAAAGCAACAGTACTTC. This codes for CASSLVEKQQYF.

This clone has a handful of counts. The sample has other DNA sequences that encode this CDR3 too. The genes are TRBV28 and TRBJ1-1; 8 positions agree with TRBD1. The CDR3 contains 12 residues. Germline-derived CDR1 and CDR2 are MDHEN and SYDVKM. The V and J ends lost 6 bases and 4 bases, in that order; junction bases with no gene match: 1. The CDR3 sequence is CASRQGGTEAFF. As DNA, the CDR3 is TGTGCCAGCAGACAGGGGGGCACTGAAGCTTTCTTT.

This clone was counted only a few times. This sequence joins TRBV9 and TRBJ2-3, with TRBD2 matching 11 bases. Germline trimming cut 4 bases from V and 5 bases from J; bases unmatched to any gene: 9. The CDR3 covers 16 residues. The germline CDR1 and CDR2 sequences are SGDLS and YYNGEE. Here the CDR3 reads CASSPRLAGTGDTQYF. The CDR3 nucleotides read TGTGCCAGCAGCCCCAGACTAGCGGGGACGGGAGATACGCAGTATTTT. Full variable domain (remainder filled in from reference TRBV9 and TRBJ2-3): DSGVTQTPKHLITATGQRVTLRCSPRSGDLSVYWYQQSLDQGLQFLIQYYNGEERAKGNILERFSAQQFPDLHSELNLSSLELGDSALYFCASSPRLAGTGDTQYFGPGTRLTVL.

This clone was counted a few times. The CDR3 DNA sequence: TGTGCCAGTAGCTTAGGGGGCGCAGGCTATGGCTACACCTTC. Encoded protein: CASSLGGAGYGYTF. This chain joins TRBV19 and TRBJ1-2, with 7 bases aligning to TRBD1. Germline CDR1 LNHDA, CDR2 SQIVND (reference sequence). The CDR3 runs 14 residues. The J segment lost 4 bases and the V segment lost 6 bases, leaving 8 bases of the junction unmatched.